The present T cell receptor (beta chain) was sequenced within a study of blood T cell repertoires in COVID-19. CDR3 length equals 13 residues. CDR1 is SQVTM, CDR2 ANQGSEA, per germline. Between the trimmed V and J ends, which lost 1 base and 3 bases, there was a span of 9 bases. This table comes from immunoSEQ multiplex PCR, and its TCRdb copy is limited to in-frame clones, with some not included. The sample consists of about 200,000 clones, approximately 84% of them appearing once. The gene calls are TRBV29-1 and TRBJ1-2; D is perhaps TRBD1 (5 bases). What was sequenced was peripheral blood. The clonotype originates from a man aged 50 to 59 with acute or convalescent COVID-19. The CDR3 protein is CSVEGGTDYGYTF. The CDR3 DNA sequence: TGCAGCGTTGAAGGCGGGACGGACTATGGCTACACCTTC. Looking up the rest from reference TRBV29-1 and TRBJ1-2 gives the full variable domain: SAVISQKPSRDICQRGTSLTIQCQVDSQVTMMFWYRQQPGQSLTLIATANQGSEATYESGFVIDKFPISRPNLTFSTLTVSNMSPEDSSIYLCSVEGGTDYGYTFGSGTRLTVV.